The rows below give T cell receptor beta chains drawn from one sample of a study of persistence of HIV-infected CD4 T cells. Assay used: immunoSEQ multiplex PCR; TCRdb lists only in-frame clones, some missing. This table has roughly 35,000 clones, approximately 90% appearing once. Their antigen targets remain unknown. This specimen was CD4+ T cells sorted from PBMCs after 18-hour stimulation, taken from a patient who received antiretroviral therapy. These receptors all come from an adult man with HIV who was CMV-seropositive. The CDR3 runs from the conserved cysteine through the conserved F or W. Fields, in order: J gene, D gene, clone size, V gene, CDR3 DNA, CDR3 protein. The D gene is left open where the match is weak. The listing skips clone size in some rows; elsewhere it reads once, few, many or a size class.

TRBJ2-2	NA	NA	TRBV5-1	TGCGCCAGCAGGGTCGACACCGGGGAGCTGTTTTTT	CASRVDTGELFF
TRBJ1-6	NA	NA	TRBV10-2	TGCGCCAGCAGTGAGTCTGGGTGGGCTTCACCCCTCCACTTT	CASSESGWASPLHF
TRBJ1-5	NA	NA	TRBV4-3	TGCGCCAGCAGCCAAGATTTGGTGAGGCTGACGCCCCAGCATTTT	CASSQDLVRLTPQHF
TRBJ1-2	NA	NA	TRBV5-1	TGCGCCAGCAGCTTGGACAGTAAGAGCTACACCTTC	CASSLDSKSYTF
TRBJ2-7	NA	NA	TRBV25-1	TGTACCAGCAGGATGACAGCCTCCTACGAGCAGTACTTC	CTSRMTASYEQYF
TRBJ1-2	NA	once	TRBV4-1	TGCGCCAGCAGCCGACAGAGGGAAGGCTATGGCTACACCTTC	CASSRQREGYGYTF
TRBJ1-5	NA	NA	TRBV6-4	TGTGCCAGCAGAGACAGAGCGACAGCTAATCAGCCCCAGCATTTT	CASRDRATANQPQHF
TRBJ2-1	TRBD1	NA	TRBV6-2/TRBV6-3	TGTGCCAGCAGCCTATACCCACAGGGGCCCGGGTTCTTC	CASSLYPQGPGFF
TRBJ2-1	TRBD1	NA	TRBV2	TGTGCCAGCAGGGCGACAGGGAGCTCCTACAATGAGCAGTTCTTC	CASRATGSSYNEQFF
TRBJ2-1	TRBD2	once	TRBV5-6	TGTGCCAGCAGCCCGTACCTCGTAACTAGCGACTTTTACAATGAGCAGTTCTTC	CASSPYLVTSDFYNEQFF
TRBJ2-1	TRBD1	NA	TRBV18	TGTGCCAGCTCACCACCGGTAATCGAGACAGGGAAAAATGAGCAGTTCTTC	CASSPPVIETGKNEQFF
TRBJ1-1	NA	NA	TRBV30	TGTGCCTGGAGTGTAAAAAGGACCGTCGGTGAGAAAGCTTTCTTT	CAWSVKRTVGEKAFF
TRBJ1-4	NA	NA	TRBV18	TGTGCCAGCTCACCACCGGCAGGGGCAGTAACTAATGAAAAACTGTTTTTT	CASSPPAGAVTNEKLFF
TRBJ2-7	NA	NA	TRBV19	TGTGCCAGTAGTATTTTGGGGAGCCCCTACGAGCAGTACTTC	CASSILGSPYEQYF
TRBJ2-7	TRBD1	NA	TRBV29-1	TGCAGCGTTACGACCCGACAGGGGGCGCGGGACGAGCAGTACTTC	CSVTTRQGARDEQYF
TRBJ2-1	NA	NA	TRBV2	TGTGCCAGCCGACTCGATCCGTCCCCCTATAATGAGCAGTTCTTC	CASRLDPSPYNEQFF
TRBJ2-6	NA	NA	TRBV14	TGTGCCAGCAGCCCGGACAGCTCTGGGGCCAACGTCCTGACTTTC	CASSPDSSGANVLTF
TRBJ2-1	NA	NA	TRBV6-5	TGTGCCAGCACTGCGAGACGAGCAACCTACAATGAGCAGTTCTTC	CASTARRATYNEQFF
TRBJ2-5	TRBD1	NA	TRBV11-1	TGTGCCAGCAGCCCGCGGGAACAGGGGGGAGAGACCCAGTACTTC	CASSPREQGGETQYF
TRBJ2-3	TRBD2	NA	TRBV14	TGTGCCAGCAGCCAACCAGCGGGAGTCGCAGATACGCAGTATTTT	CASSQPAGVADTQYF
TRBJ2-1	NA	NA	TRBV7-2	TGTGCCAGCAGCTTAGGAGGCAGACCCAATGAGCAGTTCTTC	CASSLGGRPNEQFF
TRBJ1-3	NA	NA	TRBV3-1/TRBV3-2	TGTGCCAGCAGCCCAATTGGAAACACCATATATTTT	CASSPIGNTIYF
TRBJ1-5	NA	NA	TRBV6-1	TGTGCCAGCAGTGAATATTTAGGGAATCAGCCCCAGCATTTT	CASSEYLGNQPQHF
TRBJ2-1	NA	once	TRBV6-5	TGTGCCAGCAGTTATCGGGGCTTTAGCTCCTACAATGAGCAGTTCTTC	CASSYRGFSSYNEQFF
TRBJ2-3	NA	NA	TRBV4-2	TGTGCCAGCAGCCAAGTTCCCGGGTTCACAGATACGCAGTATTTT	CASSQVPGFTDTQYF
TRBJ1-4	TRBD1	once	TRBV5-4	TGTGCCAGCAGCTTGGAGGGGGCTGGGACTAATGAAAAACTGTTTTTT	CASSLEGAGTNEKLFF